These 26 T cell receptor beta chains came from one sample sequenced in a study of long-term antiretroviral therapy in people with HIV. Sequencing used immunoSEQ v3.0 at survey level. Data came from immunoSEQ multiplex PCR; TCRdb stores just in-frame clones and leaves some out. Altogether more than 20,000 clones are present, 85% being singletons, with the ten largest covering approximately 9%. Sequenced material: unsorted PBMCs, taken 2.3 years after starting antiretroviral therapy. The receptors were gathered from a man between 35 and 55 years old with HIV.

This sequence joins TRBV4-1 and TRBJ1-1, with TRBD1 identical over 7 bases. Trimming cost V 4 bases and J 5 bases; bases outside gene matches: 7. Germline V gene lookup returns CDR1 MGHRA and CDR2 YSYEKL. The CDR3 sequence is 14 residues long. The CDR3 loop reads CASSPGGWKTEAFF. CDR3 sequence (DNA): TGCGCCAGCAGCCCAGGGGGGTGGAAGACTGAAGCTTTCTTT.

About this clone itself: The same CDR3 is also encoded by other DNA sequences in this sample. CDR3 coding DNA: TGTGCCAGCAGCTTAGGTGGAGGGGGCGGAACTGAAGCTTTCTTT. This translates into CASSLGGGGGTEAFF. The rearrangement links TRBV7-9 to TRBJ1-1; 7 positions match TRBD1. V gave up 1 base and J gave up 5 bases; unmatched junction bases: 7. Germline CDR1 is SEHNR and CDR2 is FQNEAQ (reference sequence). This CDR3 has 15 amino acids.

In this sample, this clone turned up a few times. The chain recombines TRBV7-8 with TRBJ1-2; D is unclear. Germline CDR1 reads SGHVS; CDR2 reads FQNEAQ. The CDR3 loop spans 15 amino acids. Trimming shortened V by 5 bases and J by 2 bases, and 15 bases separated the two germline ends. The CDR3 loop is CASSPNGMSNYGYTF. The DNA for the CDR3 is TGTGCCAGCAGCCCAAACGGCATGTCGAACTATGGCTACACCTTC.

V gene TRBV9 combines with J gene TRBJ2-1, with D perhaps being TRBD1 or TRBD2 (5 bases each). The CDR3 totals 16 residues. The germline V gene encodes CDR1 SGDLS and CDR2 YYNGEE. V was pared by 0 bases and J by 7 bases, with 17 bases between. The CDR3 region has the DNA TGTGCCAGCAGCGTAGGGTCGGGACGACAAAAGAATGAGCAGTTCTTC. Encoded protein: CASSVGSGRQKNEQFF.

The rearrangement uses TRBV9 and TRBJ1-1, with 10 bases that match TRBD1. Germline trimming cut 3 bases from V and 8 bases from J; bases unmatched to any gene: 4. Germline assignment: CDR1 SGDLS and CDR2 YYNGEE. CDR3 length: 13 amino acids. The CDR3 reads CASSAGQGGEAFF. The CDR3 DNA sequence: TGTGCCAGCAGCGCAGGACAGGGGGGAGAAGCTTTCTTT. The variable domain in full, with the rest retrieved from reference TRBV9 and TRBJ1-1, is DSGVTQTPKHLITATGQRVTLRCSPRSGDLSVYWYQQSLDQGLQFLIQYYNGEERAKGNILERFSAQQFPDLHSELNLSSLELGDSALYFCASSAGQGGEAFFGQGTRLTVV.

The chain recombines TRBV7-6 with TRBJ2-7; TRBD2 is a possible D gene (5 bases). V was shortened by 4 bases and J by 3 bases, with 10 bases between the two germline ends. The CDR3 has 13 amino acids. Germline CDR1 reads SGHVS; CDR2 reads FNYEAQ. The chain's CDR3 is CASSSAEGYEQYF. As DNA, the CDR3 is TGTGCCAGCAGCTCAGCAGAGGGCTACGAGCAGTACTTC.

V and J are TRBV30 and TRBJ2-4; a possible D gene is TRBD2 (6 bases). Germline lookup yields CDR1 GTSNPN and CDR2 SVGIG (reference sequence). The CDR3 length is 14 residues. V was shortened by 1 base and J by 0 bases, with 7 bases between the two germline ends. The CDR3 is CAWSAGVAKNIQYF. The CDR3 DNA reads as TGTGCCTGGAGTGCGGGGGTAGCCAAAAACATTCAGTACTTC.

The chain combines TRBV7-9 with TRBJ2-3; D remains ambiguous. CDR1 and CDR2 from the germline V gene are SEHNR and FQNEAQ (reference sequence). The CDR3 sequence is 13 residues long. The V gene lost 1 base and the J gene lost 0 bases, with 2 bases spanning the gap. The CDR3 nucleotides read TGTGCCAGCAGCTTAGAAAGCACAGATACGCAGTATTTT. Protein sequence: CASSLESTDTQYF.

The V and J genes are TRBV10-3 and TRBJ1-1; D is undetermined. V lost 6 bases and J 1 base, leaving 6 bases between the germline ends. This CDR3 contains 12 residues. The V gene's germline CDR1 is ENHRY and CDR2 SYGVKD. The chain's CDR3 is CAISQENTEAFF. As DNA, the CDR3 is TGTGCCATCAGCCAGGAGAACACTGAAGCTTTCTTT.

The V call is TRBV18, the J call TRBJ1-1; D is unresolved. The CDR3 covers 13 residues. Trimming took 2 bases from V and 1 from J, leaving 5 bases between them. Germline CDR1 reads KGHSH; CDR2 reads LQKENI. The CDR3 DNA sequence: TGTGCCAGCTCACCAGTAAAGAACACTGAAGCTTTCTTT. It encodes CASSPVKNTEAFF.

This chain uses TRBV2 with TRBJ2-3; weak D call: TRBD1 (6 bases). V was trimmed by 6 bases and J by 5 bases, leaving 18 bases between them. Germline V lookup: CDR1 SNHLY, CDR2 FYNNEI. The CDR3 runs 15 residues. The CDR3 DNA sequence: TGTGCCAGCAGACCGCTAGGACAGAGGGGAGATACGCAGTATTTT. Protein: CASRPLGQRGDTQYF.

The V and J genes are TRBV7-6 and TRBJ1-2, with 10 positions matching TRBD1. The J segment lost 2 bases and the V segment lost 5 bases, leaving 5 bases of the junction unmatched. The CDR3 spans 15 residues. Looked up from germline, CDR1 is SGHVS and CDR2 is FNYEAQ. The CDR3 region is CASSPSGQGNYGYTF. The CDR3 DNA reads TGTGCCAGCAGCCCATCGGGACAGGGGAACTATGGCTACACCTTC.

The chain recombines TRBV2 with TRBJ1-2; 9 nucleotides align to TRBD1. The CDR3 runs to 13 residues. Trimming cost V 3 bases and J 5 bases; bases outside gene matches: 1. CDR1 and CDR2 from the germline V gene are SNHLY and FYNNEI. Here the CDR3 DNA reads TGTGCCAGCAGTGAGGACAGGGGATATGGCTACACCTTC. Its protein is CASSEDRGYGYTF.

The chain joins TRBV7-2 to TRBJ2-5; maybe TRBD2 (5 bases). The V end was cut by 4 bases, the J end by 4 bases, with 10 bases between. The length of the CDR3 is 13 residues. Germline loops: CDR1 SGHTA, CDR2 FQGNSA. CDR3 sequence reads: CASSYGSGETQYF. The CDR3 DNA reads TGTGCCAGCAGCTATGGGAGTGGAGAGACCCAGTACTTC.

This chain connects TRBV11-2 to TRBJ2-2, with 10 positions matching TRBD2. Germline loops: CDR1 SGHAT, CDR2 FQNNGV. Losses at the gene ends were 5 bases for V and 5 bases for J; bases not matched to a gene: 11. The CDR3 extends over 17 amino acids. CDR3 in amino acids: CASSPPVAGGKTGELFF. CDR3 sequence (DNA): TGTGCCAGCAGCCCGCCCGTAGCGGGGGGCAAAACCGGGGAGCTGTTTTTT. The whole variable domain, remainder taken from reference TRBV11-2 and TRBJ2-2, is EAGVAQSPRYKIIEKRQSVAFWCNPISGHATLYWYQQILGQGPKLLIQFQNNGVVDDSQLPKDRFSAERLKGVDSTLKIQPAKLEDSAVYLCASSPPVAGGKTGELFFGEGSRLTVL.

V gene TRBV7-2 combines with J gene TRBJ2-2; 8 nucleotides agree with TRBD2. Germline assignment: CDR1 SGHTA and CDR2 FQGNSA. V trimming: 4 bases; J trimming: 6 bases; junction bases outside the gene matches: 10. The CDR3 totals 16 residues. CDR3 nucleotides: TGTGCCAGCAGCTCGACCGGGACTAGGTTTGCCGGGGAGCTGTTTTTT. Residues: CASSSTGTRFAGELFF.

The chain couples TRBV5-8 to TRBJ1-2; 8 bases fit TRBD1. The V gene's germline CDR1 is SGHTS and CDR2 YDEGEE. V lost 4 bases, J lost 7 bases, and 9 bases stayed unmatched. The CDR3 runs 14 residues. CDR3 loop: CASSRTGLRSGYTF. For the CDR3, the DNA is TGTGCCAGCAGCCGGACAGGGCTTAGGAGTGGCTACACCTTC.

CDR3 sequence: CASSLVGTEYNEQFF. Written as DNA, the CDR3 is TGTGCCAGCAGCTTAGTAGGGACAGAGTACAATGAGCAGTTCTTC. The chain has TRBV13 and TRBJ2-1, with 7 bases matching TRBD1. This CDR3 has 15 amino acids. After removal of 1 base from V and 4 bases from J, the junction contained 4 bases not matched to a gene. Germline CDR1 PRHDT, CDR2 FYEKMQ (reference sequence). The full variable domain, rest sourced from reference TRBV13 and TRBJ2-1, is AAGVIQSPRHLIKEKRETATLKCYPIPRHDTVYWYQQGPGQDPQFLISFYEKMQSDKGSIPDRFSAQQFSDYHSELNMSSLELGDSALYFCASSLVGTEYNEQFFGPGTRLTVL.

The rearrangement joins TRBV7-3 to TRBJ2-7; D perhaps matches TRBD1 (6 bases). The CDR3 has 15 amino acids. CDR1 is SGHTA, CDR2 FQGTGA, per germline. Trimming cost V 1 base and J 4 bases, with 14 bases left between them. The CDR3 is CASSLNGQGSYEQYF. The DNA of the CDR3 is TGTGCCAGCAGCTTAAATGGTCAGGGGTCGTACGAGCAGTACTTC.

The J gene is TRBJ1-5, the V gene TRBV7-9; weak D call: TRBD1 (6 bases). V was trimmed by 1 base and J by 5 bases, leaving 12 bases between them. The germline gives CDR1 SEHNR, CDR2 FQNEAQ (reference sequence). The CDR3 sequence is 15 residues long. The CDR3 reads CASSLGTASDQPQHF. DNA for the CDR3: TGTGCCAGCAGCTTAGGGACAGCATCTGATCAGCCCCAGCATTTT. The variable domain in full, with the rest retrieved from reference TRBV7-9 and TRBJ1-5, is DTGVSQNPRHKITKRGQNVTFRCDPISEHNRLYWYRQTLGQGPEFLTYFQNEAQLEKSRLLSDRFSAERPKGSFSTLEIQRTEQGDSAMYLCASSLGTASDQPQHFGDGTRLSIL.

Only a few counts were recorded for this clone. The rearrangement joins TRBV18 to TRBJ1-1; 8 positions match TRBD1. Germline V lookup: CDR1 KGHSH, CDR2 LQKENI. V shed 4 bases and J 2 bases; nucleotides not matched to a gene: 6. CDR3 length equals 15 residues. The chain's CDR3 is CASSQGQGLNTEAFF. The CDR3 DNA reads TGTGCCAGCTCACAAGGACAGGGATTAAACACTGAAGCTTTCTTT.

The genes are TRBV7-2 and TRBJ2-3; D tentatively fits TRBD1 or TRBD2 (6 bases each). Between the trimmed V and J ends, which lost 5 bases and 0 bases, there was a span of 15 bases. Per germline, CDR1 SGHTA and CDR2 FQGNSA. The CDR3 has 16 residues. This chain's CDR3 is CASSPRDISSTDTQYF. DNA for the CDR3: TGTGCCAGCAGCCCGCGGGACATTTCTAGCACAGATACGCAGTATTTT. Based on the CDR3 plus reference TRBV7-2 and TRBJ2-3, the full variable domain is GAGVSQSPSNKVTEKGKDVELRCDPISGHTALYWYRQSLGQGLEFLIYFQGNSAPDKSGLPSDRFSAERTGGSVSTLTIQRTQQEDSAVYLCASSPRDISSTDTQYFGPGTRLTVL.

The V call is TRBV6-5, the J call TRBJ2-3; TRBD2 aligns across 10 bases. J gave up 2 bases and V 5 bases, and 4 bases lay outside the gene matches. The CDR3 has 15 residues. Germline-derived CDR1 and CDR2 are MNHEY and SVGAGI. As DNA, the CDR3 is TGTGCCAGCAGTAGGACTAGCGGAGTCACAGATACGCAGTATTTT. This gives the protein CASSRTSGVTDTQYF.

This chain uses TRBV12-5 with TRBJ1-5, with no clear D. CDR3 length: 13 amino acids. Trimming stripped 6 bases from V and 5 bases from J, with 11 bases between. Germline assignment: CDR1 LGHNT and CDR2 FRNRAP. In DNA, the CDR3 is TGTGCTAGTGGCAGGAGGTTCGATCAGCCCCAGCATTTT. This codes for CASGRRFDQPQHF.

This clone was detected only a few times. The chain uses TRBV7-2 and TRBJ2-7; D is uncertain. V lost 5 bases and J 3 bases, leaving 8 bases between the germline ends. The CDR3 loop spans 12 amino acids. Germline loops: CDR1 SGHTA, CDR2 FQGNSA. The CDR3 DNA follows: TGTGCCAGCAGCCCATACGGCTACGAGCAGTACTTC. Protein product: CASSPYGYEQYF.

This clone was found once. V usage is TRBV5-5 and J usage is TRBJ2-1; maybe TRBD2 (7 bases). CDR1 SGHKS and CDR2 YYEKEE come from the germline V gene (reference sequence). Trimming took 6 bases from V and 2 from J, leaving 18 bases between them. There are 16 residues in the CDR3. CDR3 DNA sequence: TGTGCCAGCACCACTTCGTCCGGGGGGCCCTACAATGAGCAGTTCTTC. Its protein product is CASTTSSGGPYNEQFF.